Below are 30 T cell receptor beta chains sequenced from a single sample in a study of beta chain features in type 1 diabetes. Study results and caveats: Shortening that was moderate but significant affected the TCRB CDR3s of Type 1 diabetes patients in all four CD4+ subsets.

Their antigens remain unidentified. The authors reverse transcribed all of the isolated RNA, so sequencing captured expressed TCRB transcripts. The method was immunoSEQ multiplex PCR; TCRdb's version includes in-frame clones alone and lacks a portion of them. The sample has 250,000 to 300,000 clones, around 24% seen once; the top ten hold roughly 0.011%. Material for sequencing was naive CD4+ T cells from blood. The receptors were gathered from a woman in her twenties or thirties with type 1 diabetes.

This clone was found a few times. V usage is TRBV25-1 and J usage is TRBJ2-7; 8 bases map to TRBD2. V was clipped by 2 bases and J by 6 bases; unmatched bases: 12. CDR3 length: 16 residues. From germline, CDR1 is MGHDK and CDR2 SYGVNS. CDR3 sequence (DNA): TGTGCCAGCAGTGAACCACCGGGAGGGCCTTCGAGCGAGCAGTACTTC. It specifies CASSEPPGGPSSEQYF.

The V call is TRBV7-8, the J call TRBJ1-5; no definite D call. This CDR3 region has 14 residues. The ends were cut back, 0 bases at V and 7 bases at J, with 10 bases in the middle. Germline-derived CDR1 and CDR2 are SGHVS and FQNEAQ. In DNA form, the CDR3 reads TGTGCCAGCAGCTTAGCGAACTTCAAGCAGCCCCAGCATTTT. Amino acid sequence: CASSLANFKQPQHF.

This clone was picked up a small number of times. The chain combines TRBV7-8 with TRBJ1-5; perhaps TRBD1 as D (5 bases). CDR1 SGHVS and CDR2 FQNEAQ come from the germline V gene. V lost 4 bases and J 3 bases, leaving 10 bases between the germline ends. This CDR3 is built from 14 residues. CDR3 DNA: TGTGCCAGCAGCTCACCCAGGGACAATCAGCCCCAGCATTTT. It yields the protein CASSSPRDNQPQHF.

For this clone: One junction end disagrees with the germline gene, perhaps due to a read error. This chain connects TRBV7-7 to TRBJ2-7; 7 positions agree with TRBD1. The length of the CDR3 is 15 residues. Germline V CDR1 and CDR2: SSHAT, FNYEAQ (reference sequence). CDR3 loop: CASSLAAGTAYEQYF. The CDR3 coding sequence is TGTGCTAGCAGCCTAGCTGCCGGGACAGCGTACGAGCAGTACTTC.

This rearrangement joins TRBV28 to TRBJ1-5, with a possible D match to TRBD1 (5 bases). Trimming pared 5 bases from V and 9 bases from J, leaving 8 bases between. The CDR3 loop spans 11 amino acids. The germline CDR1 and CDR2 sequences are MDHEN and SYDVKM. The CDR3 reads CASSVDRPQHF. The CDR3 DNA is TGTGCCAGCAGTGTCGACAGGCCCCAGCATTTT. Based on the CDR3 plus reference TRBV28 and TRBJ1-5, the full variable domain is DVKVTQSSRYLVKRTGEKVFLECVQDMDHENMFWYRQDPGLGLRLIYFSYDVKMKEKGDIPEGYSVSREKKERFSLILESASTNQTSMYLCASSVDRPQHFGDGTRLSIL.

This clone was counted a few times. The V gene is TRBV2, the J gene TRBJ2-7, with 10 bases lining up with TRBD2. Looked up from germline, CDR1 is SNHLY and CDR2 is FYNNEI. The CDR3 totals 13 residues. V trimming: 4 bases; J trimming: 5 bases; junction bases outside the gene matches: 2. The CDR3 bases are TGTGCCAGCAGTGTACTAGCGGGAAACGAGCAGTACTTC. Amino acids: CASSVLAGNEQYF.

The V and J genes are TRBV4-2 and TRBJ2-1; 9 bases line up with TRBD2. The CDR3 runs 14 residues. From germline, CDR1 is LGHNA and CDR2 YNFKEQ. The ends lost 4 bases at V and 9 bases at J; junction bases unmatched: 7. CDR3 sequence (DNA): TGTGCCAGCAGCCCCCGTGGAGCGGGGGGTGAGCAGTTCTTC. Translating it yields CASSPRGAGGEQFF.

This clone was seen only a few times. The chain links TRBV29-1 to TRBJ2-3, with 8 bases that match TRBD1. Per germline, CDR1 SQVTM and CDR2 ANQGSEA. The junction had 5 bases not matched to a gene; V was cut back by 2 bases and J by 4 bases. The CDR3 is 14 residues long. Here the CDR3 reads CSVEKQGVADTQYF. The CDR3 DNA follows: TGCAGCGTTGAAAAACAGGGGGTCGCAGATACGCAGTATTTT.

This clone was detected a few times. The V gene is TRBV30, the J gene TRBJ2-7, with D possibly TRBD1 on 5 matching bases. Germline values: CDR1 GTSNPN, CDR2 SVGIG (reference sequence). Trimming stripped 4 bases from V and 1 base from J, with 11 bases between. The CDR3 is made up of 13 amino acids. The CDR3 here is CAWKGWISYEQYF. The CDR3 DNA sequence: TGTGCCTGGAAGGGGTGGATTTCCTACGAGCAGTACTTC.

This chain links TRBV10-2 with TRBJ2-3; tentative D call: TRBD1 (6 bases). Trimming took off 2 bases at V and 1 base at J, with 10 bases between the two ends. The length of the CDR3 is 15 residues. In germline, CDR1 is WSHSY, CDR2 SAAADI. The CDR3: CASSEQGTRTDTQYF. Written as DNA, the CDR3 is TGCGCCAGCAGTGAGCAGGGGACCCGCACAGATACGCAGTATTTT.

This clone showed up just once. The rearrangement links TRBV11-3 to TRBJ2-5, with 12 nucleotides matching TRBD2. The J segment lost 5 bases and the V segment lost 1 base, leaving 2 bases of the junction unmatched. CDR1 is SGHNT and CDR2 is YENEEA in the germline V gene. CDR3 length: 15 amino acids. In DNA form, the CDR3 reads TGTGCCAGCAGCTTAGGAGGGACTAGCGGGGAGACCCAGTACTTC. This codes for CASSLGGTSGETQYF.

The chain carries TRBV4-1 and TRBJ2-3; TRBD2 agrees at 9 bases. Per the germline V gene, CDR1 is MGHRA and CDR2 is YSYEKL. This CDR3 contains 15 residues. J lost 4 bases, V lost 1 base, and 3 bases had no gene match. The CDR3 coding sequence is TGCGCCAGCAGCCAAGGGGGACTAGCAGCAGATACGCAGTATTTT. Its protein is CASSQGGLAADTQYF.

This clone was seen a few times. This sequence joins TRBV10-3 and TRBJ2-3; a weak D match, TRBD1 (5 bases). The V end lost 2 bases, the J end lost 5 bases, and 11 bases lay between the germline ends. The CDR3 contains 14 residues. Germline V lookup: CDR1 ENHRY, CDR2 SYGVKD. The DNA for the CDR3 is TGTGCCATCAGTGAGGGCAGGGAAGGAGATACGCAGTATTTT. It is translated as CAISEGREGDTQYF.

The sample holds a few counts of this clone. This chain joins TRBV5-4 and TRBJ2-5; D unresolved. The V and J ends lost 2 bases and 2 bases respectively, with 10 bases between them. Germline V gives CDR1 SGHNT, CDR2 YYREEE (reference sequence). The CDR3 runs to 14 residues. The CDR3 protein is CASSLGDWQETQYF. The CDR3 coding sequence is TGTGCCAGCAGCTTAGGCGACTGGCAAGAGACCCAGTACTTC. The complete variable domain, with remaining parts taken from reference TRBV5-4 and TRBJ2-5, reads ETGVTQSPTHLIKTRGQQVTLRCSSQSGHNTVSWYQQALGQGPQFIFQYYREEENGRGNFPPRFSGLQFPNYSSELNVNALELDDSALYLCASSLGDWQETQYFGPGTRLLVL.

This chain joins TRBV11-2 and TRBJ2-3; 11 nucleotides match TRBD2. Germline V CDR1 and CDR2: SGHAT, FQNNGV. The CDR3 spans 16 residues. Losses at the gene ends were 5 bases for V and 4 bases for J; bases not matched to a gene: 8. CDR3 sequence reads: CASSLTSGRISDTQYF. CDR3 coding DNA: TGTGCCAGCAGCCTAACTAGCGGGAGAATCTCAGATACGCAGTATTTT.

This clone was observed a handful of times. The chain uses TRBV7-9 and TRBJ1-2, with unresolved D. Deletions cut 3 bases from V and 3 bases from J, with 11 bases between. Germline CDR1 reads SEHNR; CDR2 reads FQNEAQ (reference sequence). The CDR3 has 14 residues. The CDR3 region is CASSFRGRDYGYTF. The CDR3 DNA follows: TGTGCCAGCAGCTTCCGGGGTAGGGACTATGGCTACACCTTC.

This clone occurred a few times. This rearrangement joins TRBV5-4 to TRBJ2-2, with a possible D match to TRBD2 (6 bases). The V and J ends lost 0 bases and 6 bases respectively, with 15 bases between them. The CDR3 covers 16 residues. From germline, CDR1 is SGHNT and CDR2 YYREEE (reference sequence). Written as DNA, the CDR3 is TGTGCCAGCAGCTTGGTTTCGGGGGAGCTGCCCGGGGAGCTGTTTTTT. Residues: CASSLVSGELPGELFF.

The V gene is TRBV2, the J gene TRBJ1-5; 7 bases map to TRBD1. This CDR3 is built from 13 residues. Germline V gives CDR1 SNHLY, CDR2 FYNNEI. V trimming: 7 bases; J trimming: 9 bases; junction bases outside the gene matches: 9. The CDR3: CASMGQPGRPQHF. The CDR3 DNA is TGTGCCAGCATGGGACAGCCGGGAAGGCCCCAGCATTTT.

This clone was picked up a small number of times. The chain employs TRBV2 and TRBJ1-1, with a weak D call TRBD1 (5 bases). The CDR3 runs to 13 residues. CDR1 SNHLY and CDR2 FYNNEI come from the germline V gene. The ends were cut back, 8 bases at V and 1 base at J, with 11 bases in the middle. Here the CDR3 DNA reads TGTGCCAGCGGGGGGATGGGGAACACTGAAGCTTTCTTT. Its translation is CASGGMGNTEAFF.

This clone was observed a few times. The V gene is TRBV29-1, the J gene TRBJ2-2; no reliable D call. Trimming pared 6 bases from V and 4 bases from J, leaving 9 bases between. The CDR3 consists of 12 residues. Germline CDR1 SQVTM, CDR2 ANQGSEA. The CDR3 here is CSVARGTGELFF. CDR3 DNA: TGCAGCGTCGCTAGAGGCACCGGGGAGCTGTTTTTT.

The rearrangement joins TRBV29-1 to TRBJ2-1, with D perhaps matching TRBD1 (5 bases). Trimming shortened V by 1 base and J by 9 bases, and 7 bases separated the two germline ends. The CDR3 extends over 11 amino acids. The germline CDR1 and CDR2 sequences are SQVTM and ANQGSEA. CDR3 in amino acids: CSVEGGPEQFF. CDR3 bases: TGCAGCGTTGAAGGGGGCCCTGAGCAGTTCTTC.

In its sample, this clone was seen a few times. This rearrangement joins TRBV5-1 to TRBJ2-7; a weak D match, TRBD1 (5 bases). The CDR3 extends over 17 amino acids. The V gene's germline CDR1 is SGHRS and CDR2 YFSETQ. V was shortened by 5 bases and J by 2 bases, with 23 bases between the two germline ends. The CDR3 loop is CASRPTLMGLRTYEQYF. As DNA, the CDR3 is TGCGCCAGCAGGCCGACCCTAATGGGGCTTCGAACCTACGAGCAGTACTTC.

This clone was counted between two and nine times. The chain combines TRBV4-1 with TRBJ2-2, with D hard to call. CDR1 and CDR2 (germline): MGHRA, YSYEKL. CDR3 size: 15 residues. V was clipped by 2 bases and J by 6 bases, with 13 bases between them. CDR3 sequence reads: CASSQPSWAAGELFF. The CDR3 DNA reads as TGCGCCAGCAGCCAACCAAGTTGGGCAGCCGGGGAGCTGTTTTTT.

As DNA, the CDR3 is TGTGCCAGCAGCTTCGGAGACAGGGACCATGAAAAACTGTTTTTT. Amino acids: CASSFGDRDHEKLFF. The chain links TRBV9 to TRBJ1-4; 7 bases are shared with TRBD1. Germline CDR1 and CDR2: SGDLS and YYNGEE. The CDR3 has 15 residues. V was clipped by 4 bases and J by 6 bases; unmatched bases: 9.

The chain recombines TRBV7-2 with TRBJ2-3; 7 nucleotides line up with TRBD2. The germline V gene has CDR1 SGHTA and CDR2 FQGNSA. The CDR3 totals 15 residues. V was pared by 5 bases and J by 0 bases, with 5 bases of the junction left unmatched. CDR3 protein: CASSRYSGSTDTQYF. The CDR3 DNA is TGTGCCAGCAGCCGATATAGCGGGAGCACAGATACGCAGTATTTT.

The chain recombines TRBV9 with TRBJ2-7; TRBD2 agrees at 8 bases. The CDR3 covers 15 residues. V lost 3 bases to trimming and J lost 0 bases; unmatched junction nucleotides: 5. CDR1 is SGDLS, CDR2 YYNGEE, per germline. The CDR3 sequence is CASSAYSGNSYEQYF. DNA of the CDR3: TGTGCCAGCAGCGCTTATAGCGGGAACTCCTACGAGCAGTACTTC.

The CDR3 DNA sequence: TGCGCCAGCAGCCAAGCAGGTATGCTAGCGGGAGTGGAAGAGACCCAGTACTTC. This translates into CASSQAGMLAGVEETQYF. J is TRBJ2-5 and V is TRBV4-1, with 10 positions matching TRBD2. CDR3 length: 18 residues. The germline CDR1 and CDR2 sequences are MGHRA and YSYEKL. The ends lost 1 base at V and 3 bases at J; junction bases unmatched: 11.

The chain carries TRBV30 and TRBJ2-7, with unresolved D. Germline V CDR1 and CDR2: GTSNPN, SVGIG (reference sequence). V was clipped by 3 bases and J by 2 bases, with 17 bases between them. The CDR3 is 15 residues long. CDR3: CAWSPTRRRPYEQYF. The CDR3 nucleotides read TGTGCCTGGAGCCCAACCAGGCGCAGGCCCTACGAGCAGTACTTC. Full variable domain (rest looked up from reference TRBV30 and TRBJ2-7): SQTIHQWPATLVQPVGSPLSLECTVEGTSNPNLYWYRQAAGRGLQLLFYSVGIGQISSEVPQNLSASRPQDRQFILSSKKLLLSDSGFYLCAWSPTRRRPYEQYFGPGTRLTVT.

This sequence joins TRBV5-1 and TRBJ2-1, with 10 bases that match TRBD2. V was clipped by 6 bases and J by 4 bases; unmatched bases: 4. From germline, CDR1 is SGHRS and CDR2 YFSETQ. This CDR3 has 14 amino acids. DNA for the CDR3: TGCGCCAGCAAAACTAGCGGGAAATACAATGAGCAGTTCTTC. Translated, it gives CASKTSGKYNEQFF.

This clone appeared a few times. The J gene is TRBJ2-5, the V gene TRBV14; D remains unclear. The germline V gene encodes CDR1 SGHDN and CDR2 FVKESK. V was clipped by 1 base and J by 0 bases, with 12 bases between them. This CDR3 spans 16 amino acids. CDR3 nucleotides: TGTGCCAGCAGCCAAGCTATAGCAAGGTACCAAGAGACCCAGTACTTC. This encodes CASSQAIARYQETQYF.